This entry lists 17 T cell receptor beta chains sequenced from one sample in a study of CXCR4 blockade with PD-1 therapy in pancreatic cancer. Clones were sequenced by immunoSEQ multiplex PCR, and TCRdb holds only the in-frame ones, with some missing. The table includes approximately 17,000 clones, approximately 68% detected once. The sample consisted of tumor tissue. Receptor source: a human donor with pancreatic ductal adenocarcinoma.

The chain links TRBV19 to TRBJ2-1, with 7 nucleotides matching TRBD2. The V segment lost 4 bases and the J segment 4 bases; nucleotides outside the gene matches: 7. Germline lookup yields CDR1 LNHDA and CDR2 SQIVND (reference sequence). The CDR3 is made up of 15 amino acids. The CDR3 DNA reads TGTGCCAGTAGTACGGAGTCTAGCGGTTACAATGAGCAGTTCTTC. It is translated as CASSTESSGYNEQFF.

V gene TRBV28 combines with J gene TRBJ2-7, with TRBD1 as a possible D gene (6 bases). The V gene's germline CDR1 is MDHEN and CDR2 SYDVKM. V was trimmed by 6 bases and J by 2 bases, leaving 14 bases between them. The CDR3 runs to 14 residues. CDR3 loop: CASRIRDNTYEQYF. Written as DNA, the CDR3 is TGTGCCAGCAGGATCCGGGACAATACCTACGAGCAGTACTTC.

The rearrangement joins TRBV11-3 to TRBJ1-1; D perhaps matches TRBD1 (5 bases). Trimming removed 3 bases at V and 2 bases at J, with 19 bases between. The germline gives CDR1 SGHNT, CDR2 YENEEA. The CDR3 has 17 residues. This CDR3 is CASSLLIGAGINTEAFF. Written as DNA, the CDR3 is TGTGCCAGCAGCTTGTTAATTGGGGCAGGGATAAACACTGAAGCTTTCTTT.

The rearrangement uses TRBV19 and TRBJ2-1; 10 bases align to TRBD2. The germline V gene encodes CDR1 LNHDA and CDR2 SQIVND (reference sequence). The CDR3 runs 15 residues. V was clipped by 6 bases and J by 10 bases; unmatched bases: 12. The CDR3 DNA is TGTGCCAGTAGACAGCCGGGACTAGCGATAGGCGAGCAGTTCTTC. This encodes CASRQPGLAIGEQFF.

This clone was seen a single time. The chain couples TRBV19 to TRBJ2-7, with a tentative D call TRBD2 (5 bases). From germline, CDR1 is LNHDA and CDR2 SQIVND (reference sequence). Trimming removed 3 bases from V and 3 bases from J, with 9 bases in between. The CDR3 is 13 residues long. The CDR3 protein is CASSMGRLYEQYF. Here the CDR3 DNA reads TGTGCCAGTAGTATGGGGAGACTCTACGAGCAGTACTTC.

The sample holds one count of this clone. Relative to the germline gene, one junction end is altered; a read error may explain this. J is TRBJ2-7 and V is TRBV28, with TRBD1 matching over 9 bases. The CDR3 loop spans 15 amino acids. Per the germline V gene, CDR1 is MDHEN and CDR2 is SYDVKM. CDR3 in DNA: TGTGCCAGCAGTTTCTCCGGGACAGGGTTTTACGAGCAGTACTTT. The encoded protein is CASSFSGTGFYEQYF.

This chain joins TRBV28 and TRBJ1-1, with 8 bases fitting TRBD1. The CDR3 spans 12 residues. Germline CDR1 and CDR2: MDHEN and SYDVKM. J was trimmed by 10 bases and V by 10 bases; bases with no gene match: 11. CDR3 residues: CAIQRQGLGAFF. The CDR3 DNA sequence: TGTGCCATACAAAGACAGGGGCTTGGAGCTTTCTTT. Full variable domain (outside the CDR3, taken from reference TRBV28 and TRBJ1-1): DVKVTQSSRYLVKRTGEKVFLECVQDMDHENMFWYRQDPGLGLRLIYFSYDVKMKEKGDIPEGYSVSREKKERFSLILESASTNQTSMYLCAIQRQGLGAFFGQGTRLTVV.

This clone was seen a few times. The V and J genes are TRBV15 and TRBJ1-5, with D tentatively TRBD1 (5 bases). Trimming shortened V by 1 base and J by 4 bases, and 17 bases separated the two germline ends. There are 17 residues in the CDR3. Germline V gives CDR1 LNHNV, CDR2 YYDKDF (reference sequence). The CDR3 region has the DNA TGTGCCACCAGCAGAGCGGTTTTGGGACGGGGAAATCAGCCCCAGCATTTT. Protein: CATSRAVLGRGNQPQHF.

The gene calls are TRBV19 and TRBJ1-2; D possibly corresponds to TRBD1 (5 bases). CDR1 and CDR2 from the germline V gene are LNHDA and SQIVND (reference sequence). The CDR3 sequence is 14 residues long. V was clipped by 8 bases and J by 0 bases, with 13 bases between them. CDR3 coding DNA: TGTGCCAGTCGGGGACTCACGACTAACTATGGCTACACCTTC. Its protein is CASRGLTTNYGYTF.

The J gene is TRBJ2-1, the V gene TRBV9, with D possibly matching TRBD2 (5 bases). Between the trimmed V and J ends, which lost 5 bases and 8 bases, there was a span of 17 bases. Germline values: CDR1 SGDLS, CDR2 YYNGEE. This CDR3 contains 14 residues. The CDR3, as DNA: TGTGCCAGCAGTACGGCCCCTTTCGGGGATGAGCAGTTCTTC. This encodes CASSTAPFGDEQFF. The variable domain in full, with the rest retrieved from reference TRBV9 and TRBJ2-1, is DSGVTQTPKHLITATGQRVTLRCSPRSGDLSVYWYQQSLDQGLQFLIQYYNGEERAKGNILERFSAQQFPDLHSELNLSSLELGDSALYFCASSTAPFGDEQFFGPGTRLTVL.

The chain carries TRBV28 and TRBJ1-2, with D hard to call. V was shortened by 2 bases and J by 5 bases, with 9 bases between the two germline ends. The CDR3 contains 13 residues. Germline V gene lookup returns CDR1 MDHEN and CDR2 SYDVKM. CDR3 loop: CASSLLAAYGYTF. CDR3 bases: TGTGCCAGCAGTTTACTGGCAGCTTATGGCTACACCTTC.

The genes are TRBV25-1 and TRBJ1-2; no clear D. V gave up 6 bases and J gave up 3 bases, with 20 bases separating them. CDR1 and CDR2 (germline): MGHDK, SYGVNS. The CDR3 loop spans 16 amino acids. The CDR3: CASRKKIGRVDYGYTF. In DNA, the CDR3 is TGTGCCAGCAGGAAGAAGATTGGAAGGGTCGACTATGGCTACACCTTC.

This clone occurred a few times. V and J are TRBV30 and TRBJ1-6; D call uncertain. CDR3 size: 12 residues. The germline V gene encodes CDR1 GTSNPN and CDR2 SVGIG (reference sequence). The CDR3 DNA is TGTGCTAGTCAAGGTGATAATTCACCCCTCCACTTT. This codes for CASQGDNSPLHF.

The rearrangement links TRBV10-3 to TRBJ1-6; perhaps TRBD1 as D (5 bases). From germline, CDR1 is ENHRY and CDR2 SYGVKD. The CDR3 has 14 residues. The V end lost 10 bases, the J end lost 6 bases, and 16 bases lay between the germline ends. The chain's CDR3 is CATTRQGFNSPLHF. The CDR3 region has the DNA TGTGCCACCACCCGGCAGGGATTTAATTCACCCCTCCACTTT.

The J gene is TRBJ2-2, the V gene TRBV28; TRBD2 matches 15 bases. Germline CDR1 MDHEN, CDR2 SYDVKM. V was pared by 2 bases and J by 7 bases, with 5 bases of the junction left unmatched. CDR3 length: 17 amino acids. In DNA, the CDR3 is TGTGCCAGCAGTTTACCCGGACTAGCGGGAGGGGGCGGGGAGCTGTTTTTT. It specifies CASSLPGLAGGGGELFF.

J is TRBJ2-3 and V is TRBV19; TRBD2 matches at 8 bases. This CDR3 comprises 15 residues. Germline CDR1 reads LNHDA; CDR2 reads SQIVND (reference sequence). Trimming took 5 bases from V and 3 from J; bases not matched to a gene: 7. The CDR3 region has the DNA TGTGCCAGTAGTCCCGGGGGGGCCCGTACAGATACGCAGTATTTT. Translating gives CASSPGGARTDTQYF.

The V and J genes are TRBV28 and TRBJ2-5, with D possibly TRBD2 on 7 matching bases. The length of the CDR3 is 14 residues. Trimming cost V 5 bases and J 5 bases, with 15 bases left between them. Germline V gene lookup returns CDR1 MDHEN and CDR2 SYDVKM. CDR3 residues: CASSLRGGTETQYF. As DNA, the CDR3 is TGTGCCAGCAGTCTCAGGGGAGGGACGGAGACCCAGTACTTC.